The 26 T cell receptor beta chains listed next were all sequenced from one sample in a study of T cells in Graves' hyperthyroidism and ophthalmopathy. It was RNA transcripts that yielded the amplified TCR beta CDR3 regions. HTBI primers drove first-round RT-PCR of the TCR CDR3. TCRdb re-derived calls from the multiplex PCR reads in MiXCR, one entry per CDR3 protein. The repertoire holds approximately 870,000 distinct CDR3 sequences, with 38% as singletons. Sequencing used blood. The receptors derive from a man younger than 35 with Graves' hyperthyroidism.

This clonotype was seen ten or more times. The chain uses TRBV10-3 and TRBJ1-6, with TRBD1 matching 8 bases. Germline V gene sequence: CDR1 ENHRY, CDR2 SYGVKD. The length of the CDR3 is 14 residues. V lost 6 bases to trimming and J lost 10 bases; unmatched junction nucleotides: 8. This CDR3 reads CAIRGSGTGSPLHF. The CDR3 nucleotides are TGTGCCATCAGGGGATCCGGGACAGGCTCACCCCTCCACTTT.

This clonotype was seen a few times. A much larger clone differs from this one at a single base, so this may be a read error. In this CDR3 the conserved last residue, phenylalanine or tryptophan, is missing, so a read error is likely. V is TRBV2 and J is TRBJ1-2; tentatively, D is TRBD1 (5 bases). Germline-derived CDR1 and CDR2 are SNHLY and FYNNEI. The CDR3 is 13 residues long. The germline V and J ends were trimmed by 3 bases and 2 bases, with 7 bases remaining between them. CDR3 protein: CASSERGNYGYTL. Here the CDR3 DNA reads TGTGCCAGCAGTGAGCGGGGGAACTATGGCTACACCCTC.

This clonotype was seen more than once but under ten times. This may be a read error: a much more frequent sequence differs by one nucleotide. The chain employs TRBV29-1 and TRBJ2-5, with 7 bases fitting TRBD1. Per germline, CDR1 SQVTM and CDR2 ANQGSEA. V was pared by 2 bases and J by 3 bases, with 3 bases of the junction left unmatched. The CDR3 loop spans 13 amino acids. As DNA, the CDR3 is TGCAGCGTTGAACGCACAGGGGAAGAGACCCAGTACTTC. Residues: CSVERTGEETQYF.

This clonotype was seen many times. The chain employs TRBV20-1 and TRBJ1-3; D is undetermined. Germline values: CDR1 DFQATT, CDR2 SNEGSKA (reference sequence). V gave up 3 bases and J gave up 0 bases, with 3 bases separating them. The CDR3 consists of 12 residues. The CDR3 loop is CSARVSGNTIYF. The CDR3 nucleotides read TGCAGTGCTAGGGTCTCTGGAAACACCATATATTTT.

The genes are TRBV9 and TRBJ1-1; D might be TRBD1 (5 bases). Trimming took off 7 bases at V and 1 base at J, with 17 bases between the two ends. The CDR3 runs 15 residues. Germline V gene sequence: CDR1 SGDLS, CDR2 YYNGEE. The CDR3 protein is CASSPPGLPNTEAFF. DNA for the CDR3: TGTGCCAGCTCACCACCGGGACTGCCGAACACTGAAGCTTTCTTT.

The CDR3 sequence is CASSLIGGQLSGNTIYF. In DNA, the CDR3 is TGTGCCAGCAGCTTAATCGGAGGACAGCTATCTGGAAACACCATATATTTT. The gene calls are TRBV7-3 and TRBJ1-3, with TRBD1 as a possible D gene (6 bases). Trimming removed 1 base at V and 1 base at J, with 14 bases between. Germline V lookup: CDR1 SGHTA, CDR2 FQGTGA. CDR3 length equals 17 residues.

The chain uses TRBV29-1 and TRBJ2-5, with D perhaps matching TRBD1 (6 bases). V was cut by 8 bases and J by 4 bases, with 20 bases left in between. The CDR3 length is 14 residues. Germline assignment: CDR1 SQVTM and CDR2 ANQGSEA. This chain's CDR3 is CSPVANRVRETQYF. The DNA of the CDR3 is TGCAGCCCGGTGGCAAACAGGGTTCGAGAGACCCAGTACTTC.

This clonotype has a handful of counts. This CDR3 reads CSVEIDLAGGPGGELFF. DNA of the CDR3: TGCAGCGTTGAAATCGATTTAGCGGGAGGGCCCGGCGGGGAGCTGTTTTTT. This chain connects TRBV29-1 to TRBJ2-2, with TRBD2 identical over 11 bases. Losses at the gene ends were 2 bases for V and 7 bases for J; bases not matched to a gene: 12. CDR3 length equals 17 residues. Germline V gives CDR1 SQVTM, CDR2 ANQGSEA.

V is TRBV7-2 and J is TRBJ2-5; 7 bases line up with TRBD1. This CDR3 comprises 14 residues. The germline gives CDR1 SGHTA, CDR2 FQGNSA. Germline trimming cut 5 bases from V and 5 bases from J; bases unmatched to any gene: 8. CDR3 bases: TGTGCCAGCAGCCCCAGGGGGTTGAAGGAGACCCAGTACTTC. Protein: CASSPRGLKETQYF.

In this sample, this clonotype turned up a few times. The chain joins TRBV20-1 to TRBJ1-5; D gene unclear. Trimming left V 4 bases short and J 7 bases short, with 14 bases between. Germline V gives CDR1 DFQATT, CDR2 SNEGSKA (reference sequence). The CDR3 covers 13 residues. CDR3 nucleotides: TGCAGTGCTAATCCCGGAGGGCGGCAGCCCCAGCATTTT. Translated: CSANPGGRQPQHF.

The V call is TRBV7-8, the J call TRBJ2-2; 10 bases are a match to TRBD1. V dropped 8 bases and J dropped 3; count of bases not matched to a gene: 18. Germline loops: CDR1 SGHVS, CDR2 FQNEAQ. This CDR3 has 19 amino acids. CDR3 DNA sequence: TGTGCCAGCCGGTTTAGGGACAGGGGTCGCGCTGGATACACCGGGGAGCTGTTTTTT. Amino acid sequence: CASRFRDRGRAGYTGELFF. Looking up the rest from reference TRBV7-8 and TRBJ2-2 gives the full variable domain: GAGVSQSPRYKVAKRGQDVALRCDPISGHVSLFWYQQALGQGPEFLTYFQNEAQLDKSGLPSDRFFAERPEGSVSTLKIQRTQQEDSAVYLCASRFRDRGRAGYTGELFFGEGSRLTVL.

This clonotype was counted a few times. The gene calls are TRBV5-1 and TRBJ1-2; perhaps TRBD1 as D (5 bases). Germline lookup yields CDR1 SGHRS and CDR2 YFSETQ. Trimming removed 6 bases at V and 5 bases at J, with 17 bases between. The CDR3 is 14 residues long. DNA of the CDR3: TGCGCCAGCACCGCGGGGGGGGGAGAGTATGGCTACACCTTC. This sequence encodes CASTAGGGEYGYTF.

CDR3 sequence (DNA): TGTGCCAGCAGCCGCGACAGGGCCGGGGCCAACGTCCTGACTTTC. This codes for CASSRDRAGANVLTF. This chain uses TRBV7-8 with TRBJ2-6; 7 nucleotides align to TRBD1. The CDR3 consists of 15 residues. Germline-derived CDR1 and CDR2 are SGHVS and FQNEAQ. Losses at the gene ends were 5 bases for V and 4 bases for J; bases not matched to a gene: 5. Full variable domain (rest looked up from reference TRBV7-8 and TRBJ2-6): GAGVSQSPRYKVAKRGQDVALRCDPISGHVSLFWYQQALGQGPEFLTYFQNEAQLDKSGLPSDRFFAERPEGSVSTLKIQRTQQEDSAVYLCASSRDRAGANVLTFGAGSRLTVL.

In this sample, this clonotype turned up many times. The chain is built from TRBV19 and TRBJ1-2, with D perhaps matching TRBD1 (6 bases). The V end lost 7 bases, the J end lost 4 bases, and 16 bases lay between the germline ends. The CDR3 loop spans 14 amino acids. Germline V lookup: CDR1 LNHDA, CDR2 SQIVND (reference sequence). The CDR3 DNA reads TGTGCCAGTAAAAACGGACAGCTTGGCTATGGCTACACCTTC. This sequence encodes CASKNGQLGYGYTF.

This clonotype was observed once. The rearrangement joins TRBV19 to TRBJ1-2, with D tentatively TRBD1 (6 bases). The CDR3 is 10 residues long. The V end lost 4 bases, the J end lost 11 bases, and 8 bases lay between the germline ends. The germline V gene encodes CDR1 LNHDA and CDR2 SQIVND (reference sequence). CDR3 in amino acids: CASSTTGYTF. DNA for the CDR3: TGTGCCAGTAGTACTACAGGGTACACCTTC.

Remarks on this clonotype: A much bigger clone sits one base away, suggesting this may be a read error. This chain links TRBV7-9 with TRBJ1-3, with TRBD1 as a possible D gene (5 bases). The CDR3 is 15 residues long. Germline CDR1 SEHNR, CDR2 FQNEAQ (reference sequence). The chain's CDR3 is CASTLGGDSGNSIYF. CDR3 nucleotide sequence: TGTGCCAGCACCCTCGGGGGTGACTCTGGAAACTCCATATATTTT.

This chain uses TRBV7-2 with TRBJ2-5; 9 bases are shared with TRBD2. The germline V gene has CDR1 SGHTA and CDR2 FQGNSA. The CDR3 is made up of 15 amino acids. The trim removed 1 base at V and 6 bases at J, leaving 6 bases unmatched. CDR3 sequence reads: CASSLVIAGAKTQYF. The CDR3 region has the DNA TGTGCCAGCAGCTTAGTCATAGCGGGAGCTAAGACCCAGTACTTC. Drawing the rest from reference TRBV7-2 and TRBJ2-5, the complete variable domain is GAGVSQSPSNKVTEKGKDVELRCDPISGHTALYWYRQSLGQGLEFLIYFQGNSAPDKSGLPSDRFSAERTGGSVSTLTIQRTQQEDSAVYLCASSLVIAGAKTQYFGPGTRLLVL.

The V gene is TRBV7-2, the J gene TRBJ1-2; D may be TRBD1 (5 bases). Germline V gene data show CDR1 as SGHTA and CDR2 as FQGNSA. This CDR3 has 15 amino acids. V lost 4 bases and J lost 0, with 12 bases in between. The CDR3 DNA follows: TGTGCCAGCAGCTCCCCCAAGGGACCTAACTATGGCTACACCTTC. Translation: CASSSPKGPNYGYTF.

This chain uses TRBV2 with TRBJ2-2; 7 positions agree with TRBD1. Germline lookup yields CDR1 SNHLY and CDR2 FYNNEI. The CDR3 is 16 amino acids. V was clipped by 0 bases and J by 3 bases; unmatched bases: 4. CDR3 bases: TGTGCCAGCAGTGAAGCGACAGGGCGTGACACCGGGGAGCTGTTTTTT. It translates to CASSEATGRDTGELFF. The complete variable domain, with remaining parts taken from reference TRBV2 and TRBJ2-2, reads EPEVTQTPSHQVTQMGQEVILRCVPISNHLYFYWYRQILGQKVEFLVSFYNNEISEKSEIFDDQFSVERPDGSNFTLKIRSTKLEDSAMYFCASSEATGRDTGELFFGEGSRLTVL.

This clonotype was detected a few times. The V and J genes are TRBV6-5 and TRBJ1-6, with D possibly TRBD1 on 6 matching bases. The V and J ends lost 6 bases and 7 bases respectively, with 13 bases between them. The V gene's germline CDR1 is MNHEY and CDR2 SVGAGI. The CDR3 is made up of 14 amino acids. The CDR3 DNA reads TGTGCCAGCAGCACGGACAGTCCGAATTCACCCCTCCACTTT. Translation gives CASSTDSPNSPLHF.

The V call is TRBV4-2, the J call TRBJ1-4; TRBD1 aligns across 8 bases. J lost 8 bases, V lost 5 bases, and 10 bases had no gene match. Germline CDR1 and CDR2: LGHNA and YNFKEQ. The CDR3 loop spans 15 amino acids. The DNA of the CDR3 is TGTGCCAGCAGCAAACCCGGACAGGGAGACGAAAAACTGTTTTTT. Amino acid sequence: CASSKPGQGDEKLFF.

The chain couples TRBV10-3 to TRBJ1-1, with D possibly being TRBD1 (6 bases). Between the trimmed V and J ends, which lost 8 bases and 6 bases, there was a span of 16 bases. This CDR3 is built from 13 residues. Per the germline V gene, CDR1 is ENHRY and CDR2 is SYGVKD. The CDR3 DNA sequence: TGTGCCATCGCGCTCCAACAGGGATCTGAAGCTTTCTTT. Translating gives CAIALQQGSEAFF.

In this sample, this clonotype turned up many times. This sequence joins TRBV2 and TRBJ2-7; 7 nucleotides align to TRBD1. Germline trimming cut 6 bases from V and 6 bases from J; bases unmatched to any gene: 17. The CDR3 covers 16 residues. Germline assignment: CDR1 SNHLY and CDR2 FYNNEI. In nucleotides, the CDR3 is TGTGCCAGCAGCCCACTGATGTACAGGGGTAGTGGCGAGCAGTACTTC. It encodes CASSPLMYRGSGEQYF.

This sequence joins TRBV6-5 and TRBJ2-7; 10 nucleotides agree with TRBD2. Germline V CDR1 and CDR2: MNHEY, SVGAGI. CDR3 length: 14 residues. Trimming at V came to 6 bases and at J to 4 bases, leaving 6 bases not matched to a gene. CDR3 in DNA: TGTGCCAGCAGGGGCTCTAGCGGGAGTTACGAGCAGTACTTC. This sequence encodes CASRGSSGSYEQYF.

This clonotype was picked up many times. This chain links TRBV7-9 with TRBJ2-7; 7 bases are a match to TRBD1. CDR3 size: 13 residues. V shed 4 bases and J 2 bases; nucleotides not matched to a gene: 2. Germline V CDR1 and CDR2: SEHNR, FQNEAQ (reference sequence). The CDR3 spells CASSSGQPYEQYF. CDR3 coding DNA: TGTGCCAGCAGCTCGGGACAGCCCTACGAGCAGTACTTC.

The V call is TRBV5-1, the J call TRBJ2-7, with 11 nucleotides matching TRBD2. The J segment lost 3 bases and the V segment lost 5 bases, leaving 7 bases of the junction unmatched. The germline gives CDR1 SGHRS, CDR2 YFSETQ. The CDR3 contains 15 residues. For the CDR3, the DNA is TGCGCCAGCAGATCACTAGCGGGAGATTTCTACGAGCAGTACTTC. It translates to CASRSLAGDFYEQYF.